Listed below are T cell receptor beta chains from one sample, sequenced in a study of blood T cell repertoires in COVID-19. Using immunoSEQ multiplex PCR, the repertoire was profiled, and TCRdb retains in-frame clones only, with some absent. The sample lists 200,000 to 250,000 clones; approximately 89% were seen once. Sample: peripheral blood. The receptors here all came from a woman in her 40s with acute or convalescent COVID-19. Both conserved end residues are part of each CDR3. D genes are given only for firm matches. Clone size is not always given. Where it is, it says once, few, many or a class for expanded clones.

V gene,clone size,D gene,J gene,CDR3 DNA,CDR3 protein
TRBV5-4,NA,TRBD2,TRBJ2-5,TGTGCCAGCAGCGCCGACATGCGGGGGGGACAACAAGAGACCCAGTACTTC,CASSADMRGGQQETQYF
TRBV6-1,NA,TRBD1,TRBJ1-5,TGTGCCAGCAGTGAAGGGACAGGGTATAGCAATCAGCCCCAGCATTTT,CASSEGTGYSNQPQHF
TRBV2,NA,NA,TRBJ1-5,TGTGCCAGCCGCCTTGGGAGCAATAGCAATCAGCCCCAGCATTTT,CASRLGSNSNQPQHF
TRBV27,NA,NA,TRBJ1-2,TGTGCCAGCAGTTTCATTGGGGGCAACTATGGCTACACCTTC,CASSFIGGNYGYTF
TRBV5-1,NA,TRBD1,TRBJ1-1,TGCGCCAGCAGCTTGACAGGGGACACTGAAGCTTTCTTT,CASSLTGDTEAFF
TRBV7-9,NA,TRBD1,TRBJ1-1,TGTGCCAGCAGCTCCCGGGACAGGGTATTGTTTAGCACTGAAGCTTTCTTT,CASSSRDRVLFSTEAFF
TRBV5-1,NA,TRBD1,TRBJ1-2,TGCGCCAGCAGCTTCGGGACAGGGGAGGGCTACACCTTC,CASSFGTGEGYTF
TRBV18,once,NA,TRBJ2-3,TGTGCCAGCTCACAGGGGACTGAGGAGGCGCAGTATTTT,CASSQGTEEAQYF
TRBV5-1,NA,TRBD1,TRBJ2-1,TGCGCCAGCAGCTGGGGACAGGGGGCTCGGAATGAGCAGTTCTTC,CASSWGQGARNEQFF
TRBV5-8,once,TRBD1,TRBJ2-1,TGTGCCAGCAGCTTTATGACAGGGGGCACATACAATGAGCAGTTCTTC,CASSFMTGGTYNEQFF
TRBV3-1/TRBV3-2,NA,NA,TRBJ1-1,TGTGCCAGCAGCCAAGGGGGAGGAGGCACTGAAGCTTTCTTT,CASSQGGGGTEAFF
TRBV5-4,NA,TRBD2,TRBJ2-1,TGTGCCAGCAGCCCCCGGACTAGCGGGGGGGGATTTCGCAATGAGCAGTTCTTC,CASSPRTSGGGFRNEQFF
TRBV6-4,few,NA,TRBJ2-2,TGTGCCAGCAAGGTCGACCCGCGCGGCGGGGAGCTGTTTTTT,CASKVDPRGGELFF
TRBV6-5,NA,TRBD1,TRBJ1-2,TGTGCCAGCACCACAGGGGGTAAAGGTGGCTACACCTTC,CASTTGGKGGYTF
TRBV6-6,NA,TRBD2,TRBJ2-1,TGTGCCAGCAGTCCCCCCCGGGGGGGGAATGAGCAGTTCTTC,CASSPPRGGNEQFF
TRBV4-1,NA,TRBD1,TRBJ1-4,TGCGCCAGCAGCCAAGCGGGACAGCTTAATGAAAAACTGTTTTTT,CASSQAGQLNEKLFF
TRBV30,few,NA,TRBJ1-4,TGTGCCTGGAGTCGCGGGGTTAATGAAAAACTGTTTTTT,CAWSRGVNEKLFF
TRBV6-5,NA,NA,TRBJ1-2,TGTGCCAGCACCCCGTGGGGCGCTGGCTACACCTTC,CASTPWGAGYTF
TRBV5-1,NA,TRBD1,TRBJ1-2,TGCGCCAGCAGCCCTGGGGGACAGGGGGCCTACGGCTACACCTTC,CASSPGGQGAYGYTF
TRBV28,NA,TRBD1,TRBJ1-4,TGTGCCAGCGAAGGGACAGATGAAAAACTGTTTTTT,CASEGTDEKLFF
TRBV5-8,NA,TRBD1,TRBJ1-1,TGTGCCAGCAGCGACTTCACAGGGGGCGATACTGAAGCTTTCTTT,CASSDFTGGDTEAFF
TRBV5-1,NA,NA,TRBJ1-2,TGCGCCAGCAGCACGGGAATTTCTAACTATGGCTACACCTTC,CASSTGISNYGYTF
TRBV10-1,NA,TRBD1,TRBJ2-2,TGCGCCAGCAGTGAGTCTCTCGGACAGGGGACCGGGGAGCTGTTTTTT,CASSESLGQGTGELFF
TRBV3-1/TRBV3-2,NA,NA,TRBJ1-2,TGTGCCAGCAGCACAGCCGACGGCGGCTACACCTTC,CASSTADGGYTF
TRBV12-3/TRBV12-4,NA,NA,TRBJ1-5,TGTGCCAGCAGTCTACAGGGCCGGGGGCCCCAGCATTTT,CASSLQGRGPQHF
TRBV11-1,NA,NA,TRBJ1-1,TGTGCCAGCAGCGCCCGGAGTTCGAACACTGAAGCTTTCTTT,CASSARSSNTEAFF
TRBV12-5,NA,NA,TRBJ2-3,TGTGCTAGTGGCGACAGAGTGTTTTTT,CASGDRVFF
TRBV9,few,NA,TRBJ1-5,TGTGCCAGCAGCGTAAGGGACACTCCTTATCAGCCCCAGCATTTT,CASSVRDTPYQPQHF
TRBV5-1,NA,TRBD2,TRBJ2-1,TGCGCCAGCAGCTTGGAGGGGTACTTGAGCGGGGGGCCCTCTAGCTCCTACAATGAGCAGTTCTTC,CASSLEGYLSGGPSSSYNEQFF
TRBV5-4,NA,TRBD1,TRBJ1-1,TGTGCCAGCAGCTCGACAGGGGGCACTGAAGCTTTCTTT,CASSSTGGTEAFF
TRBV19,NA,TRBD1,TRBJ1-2,TGTGCCAGTAGTCCAGGGGACAGGTTTAACTATGGCTACACCTTC,CASSPGDRFNYGYTF
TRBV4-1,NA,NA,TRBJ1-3,TGCGCCAGCAGCCAAGGTTACAAGTCTGGAAACACCATATATTTT,CASSQGYKSGNTIYF
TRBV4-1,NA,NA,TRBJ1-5,TGCGCCAGCAGCCAAGGGTTAAGCGGTCAGCCCCAGCATTTT,CASSQGLSGQPQHF
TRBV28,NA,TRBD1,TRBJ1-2,TGTGCCAGCAGCTGGGACAGGGGGCTGGAAGACTATGGCTACACCTTC,CASSWDRGLEDYGYTF
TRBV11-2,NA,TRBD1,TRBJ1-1,TGTGCCAGCAGCCCGGGACAGGGGCGTTGGATGAACACTGAAGCTTTCTTT,CASSPGQGRWMNTEAFF
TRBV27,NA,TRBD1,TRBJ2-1,TGTGCCAGCAGTCCGTACAGGGGAAGCAATGAGCAGTTCTTC,CASSPYRGSNEQFF
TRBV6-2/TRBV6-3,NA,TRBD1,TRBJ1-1,TGTGCCAGCAGTTACCGGACAGGGGGCGTGGACACTGAAGCTTTCTTT,CASSYRTGGVDTEAFF
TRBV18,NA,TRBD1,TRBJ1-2,TGTGCCAGCTCACCCGACAGGGGCTATGGCTACACCTTC,CASSPDRGYGYTF
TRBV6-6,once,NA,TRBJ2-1,TGTGCCAGCAGTCTGGATGACAAGACGATTTCCTACAATGAGCAGTTCTTC,CASSLDDKTISYNEQFF
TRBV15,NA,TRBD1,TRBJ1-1,TGTGCCACCAGCATGGGACAGGGGAACACTGAAGCTTTCTTT,CATSMGQGNTEAFF
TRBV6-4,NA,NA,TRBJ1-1,TGTGCCAGCAGTGAAAGGGGTGAAGGGCAGGTGAACACTGAAGCTTTCTTT,CASSERGEGQVNTEAFF
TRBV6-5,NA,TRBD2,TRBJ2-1,TGTGCCAGCACTACTACGACTAGCGGCTACAATGAGCAGTTCTTC,CASTTTTSGYNEQFF
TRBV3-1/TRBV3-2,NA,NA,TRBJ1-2,TGTGCCAGCAGCCCCTCCCACGTTTCGCGAGGGTACTATGGCTACACCTTC,CASSPSHVSRGYYGYTF
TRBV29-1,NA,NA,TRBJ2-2,TGCAGCGTTCCCACGACTAGTAGTGAAACCGGGGAGCTGTTTTTT,CSVPTTSSETGELFF
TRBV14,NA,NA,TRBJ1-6,TGTGCCAGCAGCCAATCCCGGAGCCGTACCAATTCACCCCTCCACTTT,CASSQSRSRTNSPLHF
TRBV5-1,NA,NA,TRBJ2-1,TGCGCCAGCAAGTCGAGCGGGTCCTACAATGAGCAGTTCTTC,CASKSSGSYNEQFF
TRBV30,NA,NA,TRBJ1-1,TGTGCCTGCGACCGACTGGATGAAGCTTTCTTT,CACDRLDEAFF
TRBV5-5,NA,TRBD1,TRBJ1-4,TGTGCCAGCAGCTGGACAGGGGGCTATGAAAAACTGTTTTTT,CASSWTGGYEKLFF
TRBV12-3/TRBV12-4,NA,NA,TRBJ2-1,TGTGCCAGCAGTCAGGCGTCATACAATGAGCAGTTCTTC,CASSQASYNEQFF
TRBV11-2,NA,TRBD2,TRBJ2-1,TGTGCCAGCAGTCACTACTCGGGACTAGCTCATGAGCAGTTCTTC,CASSHYSGLAHEQFF
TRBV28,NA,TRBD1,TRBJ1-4,TGTGCCAGCACAATCGGACAGGGGGCTGCAACTAATGAAAAACTGTTTTTT,CASTIGQGAATNEKLFF
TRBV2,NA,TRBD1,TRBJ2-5,TGTGCCAGCAGTGAGGGTGGACAGGACTACCAAGAGACCCAGTACTTC,CASSEGGQDYQETQYF
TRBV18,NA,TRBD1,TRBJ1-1,TGTGCCAGCTCACCGGACAGGGGAAACACTGAAGCTTTCTTT,CASSPDRGNTEAFF
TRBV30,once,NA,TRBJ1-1,TGTGCCTGGAGTCAAATCTACGGGGATAACACTGAAGCTTTCTTT,CAWSQIYGDNTEAFF
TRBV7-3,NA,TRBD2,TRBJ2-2,TGTGCCAGCAGCCCCCCTAGCGGGGGGGGCACCGGGGAGCTGTTTTTT,CASSPPSGGGTGELFF